Listed below are T cell receptor beta chains from one sample, sequenced in a study of healthy donors' naive CD4 and CD8 T cells. Each CDR3 protein gets one entry after TCRdb re-called the reads with MiXCR. The table lists about 180,000 distinct CDR3 sequences, about 70% of them singletons, with 2.3% in the top ten. Sequencing was done on a sample of naive CD4+ and CD8+ T cells sorted from blood, pooled from several donors. All receptors come from a pool of human donors in good health; the sample pools cells from several healthy donors. The CDR3 runs from the conserved cysteine through the conserved F or W. The order of the fields is D gene, clone size, V gene, J gene, CDR3 protein, CDR3 DNA. A D gene is named only where the DNA matches it firmly. Expanded clones are given a class, and other clones once, few, many or no size at all.

D gene: TRBD2
clone size: NA
V gene: TRBV11-2
J gene: TRBJ2-1
CDR3 protein: CASSLETGTTYNEQFF
CDR3 DNA: TGTGCCAGCAGCTTGGAGACCGGGACTACCTACAATGAGCAGTTCTTC

D gene: TRBD2
clone size: NA
V gene: TRBV6-2/TRBV6-3
J gene: TRBJ2-1
CDR3 protein: CASSTLGLAGGEQFF
CDR3 DNA: TGTGCCAGCAGTACCCTCGGGCTAGCGGGCGGGGAGCAGTTCTTC

D gene: TRBD1
clone size: NA
V gene: TRBV29-1
J gene: TRBJ2-7
CDR3 protein: CSVAGTESSYEQYF
CDR3 DNA: TGCAGCGTTGCCGGGACAGAATCGTCCTACGAGCAGTACTTC

D gene: TRBD2
clone size: NA
V gene: TRBV29-1
J gene: TRBJ2-3
CDR3 protein: CSVGREATDTQYF
CDR3 DNA: TGCAGCGTTGGGCGGGAGGCCACAGATACGCAGTATTTT

D gene: NA
clone size: NA
V gene: TRBV29-1
J gene: TRBJ1-1
CDR3 protein: CSVVGGRFLRAFF
CDR3 DNA: TGCAGCGTTGTTGGAGGACGGTTTTTGAGAGCTTTCTTT

D gene: TRBD2
clone size: NA
V gene: TRBV5-4
J gene: TRBJ2-1
CDR3 protein: CASSRTSGVGNEQFF
CDR3 DNA: TGTGCCAGCAGCCGGACTAGCGGGGTTGGGAATGAGCAGTTCTTC

D gene: NA
clone size: NA
V gene: TRBV6-1
J gene: TRBJ1-3
CDR3 protein: CATLRAAGNTIYF
CDR3 DNA: TGTGCCACCTTACGGGCAGCTGGAAACACCATATATTTT

D gene: NA
clone size: NA
V gene: TRBV15
J gene: TRBJ1-1
CDR3 protein: CATSRDFGYTEAFF
CDR3 DNA: TGTGCCACCAGCAGGGACTTCGGGTACACTGAAGCTTTCTTT

D gene: TRBD1
clone size: NA
V gene: TRBV4-1
J gene: TRBJ1-2
CDR3 protein: CASRPTGDPYGYTF
CDR3 DNA: TGCGCCAGCAGACCGACAGGGGACCCCTATGGCTACACCTTC

D gene: NA
clone size: NA
V gene: TRBV6-2/TRBV6-3
J gene: TRBJ2-7
CDR3 protein: CASSYGPNYEQYF
CDR3 DNA: TGTGCCAGCAGTTACGGGCCTAACTACGAGCAGTACTTC

D gene: NA
clone size: NA
V gene: TRBV30
J gene: TRBJ2-4
CDR3 protein: CAWSVSFGNWNIQYF
CDR3 DNA: TGTGCCTGGAGTGTATCTTTTGGGAATTGGAACATTCAGTACTTC

D gene: NA
clone size: NA
V gene: TRBV5-6
J gene: TRBJ1-1
CDR3 protein: CASSFIEGADTEAFF
CDR3 DNA: TGTGCCAGCAGCTTTATCGAGGGTGCAGACACTGAAGCTTTCTTT

D gene: NA
clone size: NA
V gene: TRBV5-1
J gene: TRBJ1-1
CDR3 protein: CASKDPGRTEAFF
CDR3 DNA: TGCGCCAGCAAAGATCCAGGGCGCACTGAAGCTTTCTTT

D gene: NA
clone size: NA
V gene: TRBV6-5
J gene: TRBJ1-3
CDR3 protein: CASSPGRADSGNTIYF
CDR3 DNA: TGTGCCAGCAGCCCCGGGAGGGCTGACTCTGGAAACACCATATATTTT

D gene: NA
clone size: few
V gene: TRBV12-3/TRBV12-4
J gene: TRBJ2-1
CDR3 protein: CASSLGGSSYNEQFF
CDR3 DNA: TGTGCCAGCAGTTTGGGCGGAAGCTCCTACAATGAGCAGTTCTTC

D gene: NA
clone size: NA
V gene: TRBV24-1
J gene: TRBJ2-1
CDR3 protein: CATDLSGNNEQFF
CDR3 DNA: TGTGCCACCGACCTTTCCGGGAACAATGAGCAGTTCTTC

D gene: NA
clone size: few
V gene: TRBV18
J gene: TRBJ2-3
CDR3 protein: CASSPPGVRTDTQYF
CDR3 DNA: TGTGCCAGCTCACCTCCGGGGGTCCGCACAGATACGCAGTATTTT

D gene: TRBD1
clone size: NA
V gene: TRBV12-3/TRBV12-4
J gene: TRBJ1-1
CDR3 protein: CASRLTGAFNTEAFF
CDR3 DNA: TGTGCCAGCAGACTAACAGGGGCTTTTAACACTGAAGCTTTCTTT

D gene: NA
clone size: NA
V gene: TRBV5-1
J gene: TRBJ1-1
CDR3 protein: CASSYDRGSTEAFF
CDR3 DNA: TGCGCCAGCAGCTATGACAGAGGGTCCACTGAAGCTTTCTTT

D gene: TRBD1
clone size: few
V gene: TRBV19
J gene: TRBJ2-1
CDR3 protein: CASDSGTGGFNEQFF
CDR3 DNA: TGTGCCAGTGACTCCGGGACAGGGGGTTTTAATGAGCAGTTCTTC

D gene: NA
clone size: few
V gene: TRBV29-1
J gene: TRBJ2-1
CDR3 protein: CSVEEASSYNEQFF
CDR3 DNA: TGCAGCGTTGAGGAGGCTAGCTCCTACAATGAGCAGTTCTTC

D gene: TRBD1
clone size: NA
V gene: TRBV11-2
J gene: TRBJ2-7
CDR3 protein: CASSLDLWDSEIYEQYF
CDR3 DNA: TGTGCCAGCAGCTTAGATCTTTGGGACAGTGAGATCTACGAGCAGTACTTC

D gene: NA
clone size: NA
V gene: TRBV6-5
J gene: TRBJ2-7
CDR3 protein: CASRPRATLKREQYF
CDR3 DNA: TGTGCCAGCAGACCCCGGGCTACCCTCAAGCGGGAGCAGTACTTC

D gene: NA
clone size: NA
V gene: TRBV12-3/TRBV12-4
J gene: TRBJ1-1
CDR3 protein: CASSIDPGTEAFF
CDR3 DNA: TGTGCCAGCAGTATTGACCCGGGGACTGAAGCTTTCTTT

D gene: TRBD1
clone size: few
V gene: TRBV6-5
J gene: TRBJ1-1
CDR3 protein: CASSFDRGMTEAFF
CDR3 DNA: TGTGCCAGCAGCTTCGACAGGGGTATGACTGAAGCTTTCTTT

D gene: NA
clone size: NA
V gene: TRBV27
J gene: TRBJ2-1
CDR3 protein: CASSLDLASNEQFF
CDR3 DNA: TGTGCCAGCAGTTTAGATCTAGCGAGCAATGAGCAGTTCTTC

D gene: TRBD1
clone size: NA
V gene: TRBV20-1
J gene: TRBJ2-7
CDR3 protein: CSAGDPRGSDYEQYF
CDR3 DNA: TGCAGTGCTGGAGATCCCAGGGGGTCAGACTACGAGCAGTACTTC

D gene: NA
clone size: NA
V gene: TRBV27
J gene: TRBJ1-5
CDR3 protein: CASSLSGRSYSNQPQHF
CDR3 DNA: TGTGCCAGCAGTTTATCGGGCAGGTCGTATAGCAATCAGCCCCAGCATTTT

D gene: NA
clone size: NA
V gene: TRBV7-8
J gene: TRBJ2-7
CDR3 protein: CASRRLLGEQYF
CDR3 DNA: TGTGCCAGCCGACGCTTATTGGGGGAGCAGTACTTC

D gene: NA
clone size: NA
V gene: TRBV7-9
J gene: TRBJ2-1
CDR3 protein: CASSLGIYNEQFF
CDR3 DNA: TGTGCCAGCAGCCTAGGGATTTACAATGAGCAGTTCTTC

D gene: NA
clone size: NA
V gene: TRBV30
J gene: TRBJ1-2
CDR3 protein: CAWSVQGTNYGYTF
CDR3 DNA: TGTGCCTGGAGTGTACAAGGGACGAACTATGGCTACACCTTC

D gene: TRBD1
clone size: NA
V gene: TRBV27
J gene: TRBJ1-1
CDR3 protein: CASSFSTGGRTEAFF
CDR3 DNA: TGTGCCAGCAGTTTCTCGACAGGGGGGAGAACTGAAGCTTTCTTT